The present entry profiles one T cell receptor beta chain with its context. Its specific antigen is unknown. The record has no base qualities; no much larger clone is one base away. Sequencing relied on an Illumina Genome Analyzer IIx. TCRdb itself trimmed the public reads at Q25 with fastp, ran MiXCR and retained productive beta chains. One record per CDR3 amino acid sequence lists the most common genes and DNA. The sample data list under 65,000 distinct CDR3 sequences, and less than 9.5% of these were observed just once. Around 16% of the sample is taken by the ten largest. For CDR1 and CDR2, the germline V gene lists SGHAT and FQNNGV. Ends trimmed: V by 1 base, J by 4 bases; bases unmatched to a gene: 3. The cysteine opens and the phenylalanine closes a CDR3 of 15 amino acids. Only the CDR3 region is kept as DNA, spanning 45 bases read in frame from base 1. This sample stems from a study of patients with pleural tuberculosis (dated by TCRdb to 2014 to 2015).

The chain employs TRBV11-2 and TRBJ1-3, with 8 bases matching TRBD1. The sequence was collected from a human donor with pleural tuberculosis. The CDR3 here reads CASSLGQGSGNTIYF. The DNA is as follows: TGTGCCAGCAGCTTAGGACAGGGGTCCGGAAACACCATATATTTT.